This TCR beta chain was documented in a study of chronic HIV infection and antiretroviral therapy. This clonotype came up many times. From the 5' RACE reads, TCRdb called clonotypes with MiXCR, one entry per CDR3 protein. The top ten clones hold around 2.8% of a sample with 40,000 to 50,000 distinct CDR3 sequences, approximately 19% of them seen once. With 6 bases removed from V and 2 bases from J, the gap between germline ends came to 15 bases. Germline lookup yields CDR1 DFQATT and CDR2 SNEGSKA (reference sequence). The CDR3 extends over 14 amino acids. The sequenced sample was peripheral blood. The rearrangement uses TRBV20-1 and TRBJ2-3; D perhaps matches TRBD2 (7 bases). The source of this sequence is an adult who had HIV and had not received antiretroviral therapy, or was an uninfected healthy control (not recorded which). The CDR3 coding sequence is TGCAGTGCCACTAAGGGGGGGCCCACAGATACGCAGTATTTT. Protein product: CSATKGGPTDTQYF.